Below, 30 T cell receptor beta chains from the same sample are listed, as sequenced in a study of T cell clusters in autoimmune cytopenias. TRB amplification used roughly 250 ng of peripheral blood genomic DNA. Multiplex touch-down PCR amplified TRB using TRB-A and TRB-B pools in one tube. TCRdb reprocessed the multiplex PCR reads and keeps a single row for each CDR3 protein, giving no DNA. The specimen's table records about 5,900 distinct CDR3 sequences. Sequenced: peripheral blood. These receptors were collected from a human donor with an autoimmune cytopenia or autoimmune hepatitis (not recorded which).

This clonotype counts as medium-sized by frequency. The chain employs TRBV18 and TRBJ1-2. This CDR3 region has 16 residues. Germline V lookup: CDR1 KGHSH, CDR2 LQKENI. This CDR3 reads CASSPRMGSQDYGYTF.

According to its frequency, this clonotype is medium-sized. The genes are TRBV18 and TRBJ1-3. Germline V CDR1 and CDR2: KGHSH, LQKENI. There are 14 residues in the CDR3. CDR3 amino acids: CASSPVASGNTIYF.

The chain uses TRBV24-1 and TRBJ2-1. The CDR3 has 15 residues. Germline V gene lookup returns CDR1 KGHDR and CDR2 SFDVKD. The CDR3: CATSDFGSSYNEQFF.

This sequence joins TRBV11-1 and TRBJ2-5; TCRdb's D gene call, TRBD1, goes unchecked for lack of DNA. CDR3 length: 14 residues. Germline CDR1 SGHAT, CDR2 FQDESV (reference sequence). This chain's CDR3 is CASSNTGSQETQYF.

The chain joins TRBV6-5 to TRBJ1-1; with no DNA, the TCRdb D assignment of TRBD1 cannot be verified. The CDR3 extends over 14 amino acids. Germline V CDR1 and CDR2: MNHEY, SVGAGI. The CDR3 loop reads CASSYFQGATEAFF.

The rearrangement uses TRBV14 and TRBJ2-5; without DNA, the TCRdb call of TRBD1 cannot be checked. CDR1 SGHDN and CDR2 FVKESK come from the germline V gene. The CDR3 has 12 residues. CDR3 protein: CASSPPLGTQYF.

Frequency places this clonotype as medium-sized (0.01 to 0.1%). The V call is TRBV19, the J call TRBJ1-5; TCRdb returns TRBD1, unconfirmable since there is no DNA. This CDR3 comprises 17 residues. Germline values: CDR1 LNHDA, CDR2 SQIVND (reference sequence). The chain's CDR3 is CASSIEGLGHLNQPQHF.

V and J are TRBV19 and TRBJ1-3; TCRdb names TRBD1, which stays unverified in the absence of DNA. From germline, CDR1 is LNHDA and CDR2 SQIVND (reference sequence). The CDR3 has 19 residues. CDR3 sequence reads: CASSIRGTGGFAAGNTIYF.

The chain links TRBV10-3 to TRBJ2-1; TCRdb lists TRBD1, though no DNA is available to test this call. The CDR3 length is 15 residues. Germline V gene data show CDR1 as ENHRY and CDR2 as SYGVKD. This CDR3 is CAISERDRTNNEQFF.

The chain uses TRBV7-9 and TRBJ2-5; absent DNA, TCRdb's TRBD1 call cannot be checked. The CDR3 has 15 residues. CDR1 is SEHNR and CDR2 is FQNEAQ in the germline V gene (reference sequence). The CDR3 here is CASSLRGGGQETQYF.

The gene calls are TRBV27 and TRBJ1-5; TCRdb's D call of TRBD1 is untestable without DNA. Germline CDR1 and CDR2: MNHEY and SMNVEV (reference sequence). The CDR3 spans 14 residues. The CDR3 region is CASSFSGTDQPQHF.

This clonotype is called medium-sized based on its frequency. The V gene is TRBV27, the J gene TRBJ2-2; the D call from TCRdb, TRBD1, cannot be confirmed without DNA. The germline gives CDR1 MNHEY, CDR2 SMNVEV (reference sequence). The CDR3 is 18 residues long. CDR3 amino acids: CASSLSWTGGANTGELFF.

The V gene is TRBV20-1, the J gene TRBJ2-7. CDR1 is DFQATT and CDR2 is SNEGSKA in the germline V gene (reference sequence). This CDR3 is built from 12 residues. CDR3 residues: CSARGKTYEQYF.

This chain connects TRBV5-6 to TRBJ2-5. CDR1 is SGHDT and CDR2 is YYEEEE in the germline V gene. The CDR3 extends over 14 amino acids. The CDR3 spells CASSWGGSQETQYF. The full variable domain, in which reference TRBV5-6 and TRBJ2-5 provide the parts outside the CDR3, is DAGVTQSPTHLIKTRGQQVTLRCSPKSGHDTVSWYQQALGQGPQFIFQYYEEEERQRGNFPDRFSGHQFPNYSSELNVNALLLGDSALYLCASSWGGSQETQYFGPGTRLLVL.

The chain combines TRBV10-1 with TRBJ1-5; TCRdb returns TRBD1, unconfirmable since there is no DNA. The CDR3 runs to 17 residues. The germline CDR1 and CDR2 sequences are WNHNN and SYGVQD (reference sequence). CDR3 protein: CASSPKGQGVANQPQHF.

The rearrangement uses TRBV6-2 or TRBV6-3 and TRBJ1-1; TCRdb names TRBD1, which stays unverified in the absence of DNA. CDR3 size: 17 residues. Germline lookup yields CDR1 MNHEY and CDR2 SVGEGT. The CDR3 region is CASSSARGLIMNTEAFF.

By frequency, this clonotype is medium-sized. V is TRBV12-3 or TRBV12-4 and J is TRBJ1-5; TCRdb returns TRBD1, unconfirmable since there is no DNA. The CDR3 is 16 residues long. CDR3 amino acids: CASSLATGRSNQPQHF.

The rearrangement links TRBV7-4 to TRBJ2-3; TCRdb picks TRBD2, but there is no DNA to check that call. CDR1 and CDR2 (germline): SGHVT, SQSDAQ. This CDR3 spans 16 amino acids. The CDR3 reads CASSLASSGGTDTQYF.

The chain joins TRBV14 to TRBJ2-5; TCRdb's D call of TRBD1 is untestable without DNA. This CDR3 spans 16 amino acids. The germline V gene encodes CDR1 SGHDN and CDR2 FVKESK. This chain's CDR3 is CASSQARTGYQETQYF.

The J gene is TRBJ1-2, the V gene TRBV12-3 or TRBV12-4; TCRdb calls TRBD1, which cannot be checked without DNA. The CDR3 is 12 amino acids. This CDR3 is CASRKSGGGYTF.

This clonotype is labeled medium-sized based on frequency. The chain links TRBV6-1 to TRBJ2-7; TCRdb calls TRBD2, which cannot be checked without DNA. CDR3 size: 15 residues. The V gene's germline CDR1 is MNHNS and CDR2 SASEGT. CDR3 in amino acids: CASSFGLGPTYEQYF.

This chain links TRBV19 with TRBJ1-1. From germline, CDR1 is LNHDA and CDR2 SQIVND (reference sequence). The CDR3 is 13 amino acids. CDR3: CASSIVEATEAFF.

By frequency, this clonotype is medium-sized. The chain uses TRBV12-3 or TRBV12-4 and TRBJ1-5. CDR3 length: 13 amino acids. The CDR3: CASSLNFNQPQHF.

Measured by frequency, this clonotype is medium-sized (0.01 to 0.1%). The genes are TRBV18 and TRBJ2-3; as DNA is missing, the TRBD2 call by TCRdb cannot be tested. Looked up from germline, CDR1 is KGHSH and CDR2 is LQKENI. The CDR3 consists of 12 residues. CDR3 sequence reads: CASSPRGDTQYF.

The CDR3 spells CASSGGVTYEQYF. The rearrangement links TRBV6-1 to TRBJ2-7; TCRdb lists TRBD1, though no DNA is available to test this call. The germline V gene has CDR1 MNHNS and CDR2 SASEGT. The CDR3 contains 13 residues.

The chain recombines TRBV14 with TRBJ2-3; no DNA is available, so the TRBD1 call from TCRdb remains unchecked. This CDR3 is 17 amino acids long. Germline assignment: CDR1 SGHDN and CDR2 FVKESK. CDR3 amino acids: CASSHSWVDRASDTQYF.

This chain uses TRBV7-3 with TRBJ2-3; the TCRdb D gene call, TRBD2, has no DNA to confirm it. There are 16 residues in the CDR3. Germline values: CDR1 SGHTA, CDR2 FQGTGA. Here the CDR3 reads CASSLRGLLSTDTQYF.

This sequence joins TRBV19 and TRBJ2-3; no DNA is available, so the TRBD2 call from TCRdb remains unchecked. The germline gives CDR1 LNHDA, CDR2 SQIVND (reference sequence). The CDR3 contains 13 residues. The CDR3 spells CASRTSGRDTQYF.

The J gene is TRBJ2-1, the V gene TRBV12-3 or TRBV12-4; TCRdb's D call of TRBD2 is untestable without DNA. The CDR3 loop spans 17 amino acids. CDR3 protein: CASSLDPSGGLNNEQFF.

The chain is built from TRBV20-1 and TRBJ1-5. The CDR3 totals 13 residues. CDR1 and CDR2 (germline): DFQATT, SNEGSKA (reference sequence). CDR3 in amino acids: CSALPNSNQPQHF.